This T cell receptor (beta chain) was identified during a study of blood T cells in healthy people across ages. Study-level points and caveats: Compared with aged donors, long-lived donors showed fewer expanded clones, suggesting selection. No one knew whether donors had CMV, which possibly confounded expanded clonotype changes. Age showed a roughly linear inverse relationship with TCR beta diversity per million T cells.

Isolated per sample were at least 6 million PBMCs. A second PCR, run for roughly 7 to 12 cycles, used a sample-barcoded 5' primer plus a J-beta primer mix. TCRdb used MiXCR to reprocess the 5' RACE reads, holding one entry per CDR3 protein. The data contain roughly 650,000 distinct CDR3 sequences, 32% of them singletons. Comments on this clonotype: Its target is not known. This may arise from a read error, as a much more abundant clone is one base away.

The CDR3 length is 15 residues. Looked up from germline, CDR1 is SGHDT and CDR2 is YYEEEE. Material: blood. The TCR originated in a woman over 75 in good health. The rearrangement joins TRBV5-6 to TRBJ1-4; weak D call: TRBD1 (5 bases). The CDR3 DNA reads as TGTGCCTGCAGCCCAGCCGGGACGGTGAATGAAAAACTGTTTTTT. Amino acids: CACSPAGTVNEKLFF.